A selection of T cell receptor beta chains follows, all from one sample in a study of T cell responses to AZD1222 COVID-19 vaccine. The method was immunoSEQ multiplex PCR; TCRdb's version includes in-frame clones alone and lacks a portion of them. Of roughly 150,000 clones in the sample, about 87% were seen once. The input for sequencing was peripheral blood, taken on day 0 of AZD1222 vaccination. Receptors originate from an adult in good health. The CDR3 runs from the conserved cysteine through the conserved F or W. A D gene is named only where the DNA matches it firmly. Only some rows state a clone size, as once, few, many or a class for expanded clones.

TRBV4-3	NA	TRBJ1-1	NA	CASSPRLEVMNTEAFF	TGCGCCAGCAGCCCGCGGCTAGAAGTTATGAACACTGAAGCTTTCTTT
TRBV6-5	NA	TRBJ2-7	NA	CASRTRSARDEQYF	TGTGCCAGCAGAACCCGGTCTGCTAGGGATGAGCAGTACTTC
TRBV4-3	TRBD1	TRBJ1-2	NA	CASSQDLGTGDGYTF	TGCGCCAGCAGCCAAGATCTGGGGACAGGGGATGGCTACACCTTC
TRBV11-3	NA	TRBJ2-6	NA	CASSPRFMAKGANVLTF	TGTGCCAGCAGCCCGAGATTTATGGCTAAGGGGGCCAACGTCCTGACTTTC
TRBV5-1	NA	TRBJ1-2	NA	CASSPKPNYGYTF	TGCGCCAGCAGCCCCAAGCCGAACTATGGCTACACCTTC
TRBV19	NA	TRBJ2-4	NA	CASSIVGQGNIQYF	TGTGCCAGTAGTATAGTAGGGCAGGGAAATATCCAGTACTTC
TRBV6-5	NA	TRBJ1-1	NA	CASSYRGEAFF	TGTGCCAGCAGTTATCGCGGTGAAGCTTTCTTT
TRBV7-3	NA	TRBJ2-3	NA	CASSLVHSDTQYF	TGTGCCAGCAGCTTAGTTCACTCAGATACGCAGTATTTT
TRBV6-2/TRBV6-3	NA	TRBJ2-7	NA	CASSYTSGDYEQYF	TGTGCCAGCAGTTATACTTCCGGGGACTACGAGCAGTACTTC
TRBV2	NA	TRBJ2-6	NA	CASCTNSGANVLTF	TGTGCCAGCTGCACTAACTCTGGGGCCAACGTCCTGACTTTC
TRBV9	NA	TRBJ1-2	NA	CASNSRGYGYTF	TGTGCCAGCAACTCCCGAGGTTATGGCTACACCTTC
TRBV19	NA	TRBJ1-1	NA	CASSIGTANTEAFF	TGTGCCAGTAGTATAGGGACGGCGAACACTGAAGCTTTCTTT
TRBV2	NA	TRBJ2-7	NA	CASSEGKTPSYEQYF	TGTGCCAGCAGTGAAGGAAAGACTCCATCCTACGAGCAGTACTTC
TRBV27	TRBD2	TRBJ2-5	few	CASSLSGPGGTQYF	TGTGCCAGCAGTTTATCTGGCCCGGGGGGGACCCAGTACTTC
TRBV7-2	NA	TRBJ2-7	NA	CASSVGPSYEQYF	TGTGCCAGCAGCGTGGGGCCCTCCTACGAGCAGTACTTC
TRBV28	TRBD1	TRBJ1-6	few	CASSANGGQDNSPLHF	TGTGCCAGCAGTGCCAATGGGGGACAGGATAATTCACCCCTCCACTTT
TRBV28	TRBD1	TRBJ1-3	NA	CASSSQPRDSTYF	TGTGCCAGCAGTTCCCAACCTCGGGACAGTACATATTTT
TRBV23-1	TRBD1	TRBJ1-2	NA	CETGWGYTF	TGCGAGACAGGGTGGGGCTACACCTTC
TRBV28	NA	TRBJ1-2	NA	CASRRPGLLHYGYTF	TGTGCCAGCAGACGACCGGGACTTCTTCACTATGGCTACACCTTC
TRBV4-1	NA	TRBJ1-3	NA	CASSQEYRNTIYF	TGCGCCAGCAGCCAAGAGTATCGAAACACCATATATTTT
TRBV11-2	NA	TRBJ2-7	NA	CASSLDRDLGIEQYF	TGTGCCAGCAGCTTAGATCGCGACCTCGGGATCGAGCAGTACTTC
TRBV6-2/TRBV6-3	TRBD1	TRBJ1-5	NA	CASSYSSGTGNQPQHF	TGTGCCAGCAGTTACTCCTCCGGGACAGGGAACCAGCCCCAGCATTTT
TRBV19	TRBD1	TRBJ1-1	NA	CASSIQGGNTEAFF	TGTGCCAGTAGTATTCAGGGGGGGAACACTGAAGCTTTCTTT
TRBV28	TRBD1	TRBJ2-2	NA	CASSPPGQGSGELFF	TGTGCCAGCAGTCCTCCCGGACAGGGGTCCGGGGAGCTGTTTTTT
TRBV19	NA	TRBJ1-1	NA	CASSRATEAFF	TGTGCCAGTAGTAGGGCCACTGAAGCTTTCTTT
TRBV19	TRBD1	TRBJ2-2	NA	CASSMGGTGYTGELFF	TGTGCCAGTAGTATGGGGGGGACAGGGTACACCGGGGAGCTGTTTTTT
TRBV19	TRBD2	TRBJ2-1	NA	CASSSPRLADSYNEQFF	TGTGCCAGTAGTTCCCCTCGGCTAGCGGACTCCTACAATGAGCAGTTCTTC
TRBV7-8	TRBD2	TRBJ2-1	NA	CASSFPTSGEQFF	TGTGCCAGCAGCTTTCCGACTAGCGGGGAGCAGTTCTTC
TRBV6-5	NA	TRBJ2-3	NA	CASSLRRSDTQYF	TGTGCCAGCAGTCTCCGGAGATCAGATACGCAGTATTTT
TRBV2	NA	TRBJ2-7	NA	CASSGHYEQYF	TGTGCCAGCAGTGGACACTACGAGCAGTACTTC
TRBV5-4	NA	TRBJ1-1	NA	CASSLGGWGTEAFF	TGTGCCAGCAGCTTGGGAGGGTGGGGCACTGAAGCTTTCTTT
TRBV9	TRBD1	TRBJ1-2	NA	CASSPFDRAGSYGYTF	TGTGCCAGCAGCCCCTTTGACAGGGCCGGGAGCTATGGCTACACCTTC
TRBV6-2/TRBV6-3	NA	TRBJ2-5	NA	CASSQRQETQYF	TGTGCCAGCAGCCAACGACAAGAGACCCAGTACTTC
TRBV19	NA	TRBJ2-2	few	CASSSDPKPGELFF	TGTGCCAGTAGTTCCGACCCTAAGCCCGGGGAGCTGTTTTTT
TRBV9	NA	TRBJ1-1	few	CASSATGGGNTEAFF	TGTGCCAGCAGCGCCACCGGGGGGGGGAACACTGAAGCTTTCTTT
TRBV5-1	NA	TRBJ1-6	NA	CASSLSASANSPLHF	TGCGCCAGCAGCTTGAGTGCATCAGCTAATTCACCCCTCCACTTT
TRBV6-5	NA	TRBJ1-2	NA	CASSYSGREGYTF	TGTGCCAGCAGTTACTCAGGGAGGGAAGGCTACACCTTC
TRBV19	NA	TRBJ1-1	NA	CASSIDQPLTAAPATFF	TGTGCCAGTAGTATAGACCAACCCCTGACCGCAGCTCCAGCGACTTTCTTT
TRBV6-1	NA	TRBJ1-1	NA	CASSERPATEGEAFF	TGTGCCAGCAGTGAAAGGCCGGCTACGGAGGGTGAAGCTTTCTTT
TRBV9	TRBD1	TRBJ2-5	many	CASSAPGQGASQTQYF	TGTGCCAGCAGCGCTCCGGGACAGGGGGCGAGTCAGACCCAGTACTTC
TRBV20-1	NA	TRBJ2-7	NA	CSASGQGRVGEQYF	TGCAGTGCTAGTGGGCAGGGGCGCGTGGGCGAGCAGTACTTC
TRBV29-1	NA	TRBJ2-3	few	CSVGGQLHTDTQYF	TGCAGCGTTGGAGGACAGCTACACACAGATACGCAGTATTTT
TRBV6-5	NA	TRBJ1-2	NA	CASSSPTGRMDF	TGTGCCAGCAGCTCCCCCACGGGGAGGATGGACTTC
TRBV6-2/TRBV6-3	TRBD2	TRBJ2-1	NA	CASSWDYPGNEQFF	TGTGCCAGCAGCTGGGACTATCCCGGCAATGAGCAGTTCTTC
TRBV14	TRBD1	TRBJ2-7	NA	CASSHNVGGTTGIYEQYF	TGTGCCAGCAGCCATAATGTAGGCGGTACGACAGGGATCTACGAGCAGTACTTC
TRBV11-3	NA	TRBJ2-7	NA	CASSLAPGQREQYF	TGTGCCAGCAGCTTAGCCCCAGGACAGAGGGAGCAGTACTTC
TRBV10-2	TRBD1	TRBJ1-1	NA	CASSEFAGQGAVTNTEAFF	TGCGCCAGCAGTGAGTTCGCGGGACAGGGGGCAGTAACGAACACTGAAGCTTTCTTT
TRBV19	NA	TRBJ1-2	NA	CASSMGLGGYTF	TGTGCCAGTAGTATGGGGCTGGGTGGCTACACCTTC
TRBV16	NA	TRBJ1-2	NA	CASSPGRPLPKNYWYGYTF	TGTGCCAGCAGCCCCGGACGGCCCTTACCTAAAAACTATTGGTATGGCTACACCTTC
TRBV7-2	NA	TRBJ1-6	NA	CASSLGAFNSPLHF	TGTGCCAGCAGCTTAGGGGCCTTTAATTCACCCCTCCACTTT